Described below is a single TCR beta chain sequence and its context. Each of the donors was a healthy adult who was HIV-negative and had not had a recent acute infection or vaccination. This record belongs to a study of shared clonotypes between healthy human individuals. Execution of the assay was at deep level. Profiled with immunoSEQ multiplex PCR; TCRdb holds only in-frame clones, not every one. The sample records about 180,000 clones, approximately 92% being singletons. Sequencing was done on a sample of naive CD4+ T cells sorted from blood. Subset meaning: CD45RA+ positively selected. The origin of this receptor is a woman in her twenties or thirties in good health.

The CDR3 DNA reads TGTGCCAGTAGCACTTCTCGGGAGTTTGAAGAGCAGTACTTC. Translating it yields CASSTSREFEEQYF. The J gene is TRBJ2-5, the V gene TRBV19; TRBD2 might be the D (6 bases). Trimming left V 6 bases short and J 11 bases short, with 22 bases between. Per germline, CDR1 LNHDA and CDR2 SQIVND (reference sequence). The CDR3 length is 14 residues.